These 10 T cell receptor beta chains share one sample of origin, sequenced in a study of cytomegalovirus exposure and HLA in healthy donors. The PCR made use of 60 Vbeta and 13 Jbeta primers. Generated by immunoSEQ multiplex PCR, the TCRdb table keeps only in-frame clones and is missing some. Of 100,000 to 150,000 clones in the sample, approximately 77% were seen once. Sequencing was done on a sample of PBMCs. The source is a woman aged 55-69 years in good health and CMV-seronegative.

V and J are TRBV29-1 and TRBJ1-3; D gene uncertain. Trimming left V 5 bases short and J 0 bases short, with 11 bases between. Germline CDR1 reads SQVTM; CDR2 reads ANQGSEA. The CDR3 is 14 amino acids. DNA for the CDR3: TGCAGCGTTAAGACATCGAGCTCTGGAAACACCATATATTTT. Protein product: CSVKTSSSGNTIYF.

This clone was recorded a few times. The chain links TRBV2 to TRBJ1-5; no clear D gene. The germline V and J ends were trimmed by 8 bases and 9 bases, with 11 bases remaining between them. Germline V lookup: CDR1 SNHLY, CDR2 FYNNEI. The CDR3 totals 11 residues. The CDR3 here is CASRGSGPQHF. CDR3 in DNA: TGTGCCAGCCGGGGTAGCGGGCCCCAGCATTTT.

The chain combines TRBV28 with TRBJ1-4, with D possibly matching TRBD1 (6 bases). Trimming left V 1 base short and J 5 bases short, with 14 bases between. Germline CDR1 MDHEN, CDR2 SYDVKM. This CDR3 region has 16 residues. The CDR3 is CASSLSGATSNEKLFF. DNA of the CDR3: TGTGCCAGCAGTTTATCAGGGGCGACCTCGAATGAAAAACTGTTTTTT.

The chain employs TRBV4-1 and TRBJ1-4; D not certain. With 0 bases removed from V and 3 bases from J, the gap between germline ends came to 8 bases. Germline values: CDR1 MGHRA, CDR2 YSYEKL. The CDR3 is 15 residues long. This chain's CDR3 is CASSQDTGANEKLFF. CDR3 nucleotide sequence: TGCGCCAGCAGCCAAGATACCGGGGCTAATGAAAAACTGTTTTTT.

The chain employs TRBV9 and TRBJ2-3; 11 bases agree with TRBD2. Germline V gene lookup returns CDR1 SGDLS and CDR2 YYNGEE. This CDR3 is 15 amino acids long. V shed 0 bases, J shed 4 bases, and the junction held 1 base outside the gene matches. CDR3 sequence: CASSVGLAGPDTQYF. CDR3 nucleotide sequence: TGTGCCAGCAGCGTAGGACTAGCGGGACCAGATACGCAGTATTTT.

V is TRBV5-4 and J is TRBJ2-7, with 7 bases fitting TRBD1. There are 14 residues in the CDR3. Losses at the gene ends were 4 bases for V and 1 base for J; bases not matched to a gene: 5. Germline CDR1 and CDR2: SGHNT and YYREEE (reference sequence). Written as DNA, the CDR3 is TGTGCCAGCAGCACGGACAGGCGGTCCTACGAGCAGTACTTC. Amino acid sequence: CASSTDRRSYEQYF.

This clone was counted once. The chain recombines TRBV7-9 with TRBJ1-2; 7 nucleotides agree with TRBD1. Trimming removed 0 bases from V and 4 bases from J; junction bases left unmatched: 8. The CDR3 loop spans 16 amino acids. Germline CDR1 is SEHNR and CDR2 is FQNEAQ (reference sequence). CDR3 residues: CASSLAGARTGYGYTF. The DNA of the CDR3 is TGTGCCAGCAGCTTAGCGGGGGCTCGGACAGGCTATGGCTACACCTTC.

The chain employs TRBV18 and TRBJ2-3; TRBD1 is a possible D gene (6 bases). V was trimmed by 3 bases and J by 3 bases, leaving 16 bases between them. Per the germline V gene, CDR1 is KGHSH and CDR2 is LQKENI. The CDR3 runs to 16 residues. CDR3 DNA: TGTGCCAGCTCACCGGGAAGCTGGGGGCCGACAGATACGCAGTATTTT. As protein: CASSPGSWGPTDTQYF.

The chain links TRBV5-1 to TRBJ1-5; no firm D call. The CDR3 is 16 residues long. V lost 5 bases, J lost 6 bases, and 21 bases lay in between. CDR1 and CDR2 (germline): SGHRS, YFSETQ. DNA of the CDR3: TGCGCCAGCAGTTCCGGAACCAGGAAAATTTGTCAGCCCCAGCATTTT. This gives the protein CASSSGTRKICQPQHF.

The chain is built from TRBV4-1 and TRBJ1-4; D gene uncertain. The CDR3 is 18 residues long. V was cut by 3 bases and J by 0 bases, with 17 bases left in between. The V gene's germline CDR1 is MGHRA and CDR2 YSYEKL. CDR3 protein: CASSHGRSGYATNEKLFF. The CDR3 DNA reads TGCGCCAGCAGCCATGGGCGAAGCGGGTATGCAACTAATGAAAAACTGTTTTTT.